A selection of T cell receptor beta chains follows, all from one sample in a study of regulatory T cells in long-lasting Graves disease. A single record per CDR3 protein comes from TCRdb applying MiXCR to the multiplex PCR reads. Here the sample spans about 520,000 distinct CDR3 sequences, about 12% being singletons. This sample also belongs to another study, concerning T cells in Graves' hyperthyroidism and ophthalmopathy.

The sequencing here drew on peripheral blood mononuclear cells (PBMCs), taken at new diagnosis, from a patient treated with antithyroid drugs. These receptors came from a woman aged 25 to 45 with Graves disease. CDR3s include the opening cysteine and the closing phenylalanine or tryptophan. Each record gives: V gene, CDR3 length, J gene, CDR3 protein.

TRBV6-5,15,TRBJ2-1,CASRYSGRDYNEQFF
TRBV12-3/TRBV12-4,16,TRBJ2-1,CASSHIIEQYYNEQFF
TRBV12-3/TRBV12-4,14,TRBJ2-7,CASRQAGAAYEQYF
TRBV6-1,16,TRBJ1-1,CASSRYGTGRAAEAFF
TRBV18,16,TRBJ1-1,CASSRRLQGENTEALF
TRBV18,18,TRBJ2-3,CASSPQLLAGRHTDTQYF
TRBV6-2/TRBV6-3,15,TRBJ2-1,CASSLTSGSKDEQFF
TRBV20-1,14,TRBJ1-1,CSAMPGGLNTEAFF
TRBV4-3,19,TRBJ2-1,CASSQETSRHPRLYNEQFF
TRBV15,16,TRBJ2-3,CATSREQGIHTDTQYF
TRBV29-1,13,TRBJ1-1,CSVATTMNTEAFF
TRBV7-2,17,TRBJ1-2,CASSSSIPGQPNYGYTF
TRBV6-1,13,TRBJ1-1,CASRARGSTEAFF
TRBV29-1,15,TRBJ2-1,CSGTTSGSYYNEQFF
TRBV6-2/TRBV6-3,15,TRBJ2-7,CASSPDRATLRGQYF
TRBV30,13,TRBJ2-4,CAFRELAKNIQYF
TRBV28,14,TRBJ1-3,CASTPGGAGDTIYF
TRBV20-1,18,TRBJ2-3,CSARGYRTSGFSTDTQYF
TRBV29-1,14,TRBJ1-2,CSVRRPPGDYGYTF
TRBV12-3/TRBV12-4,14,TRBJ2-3,CASSLRETTDTQYF
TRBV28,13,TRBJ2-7,CASSTGGAYEQYF
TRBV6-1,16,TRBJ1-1,CATSRDIGRLNTEAFF
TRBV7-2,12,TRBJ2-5,CASSPYQETQYF
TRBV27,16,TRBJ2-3,CASSLSNAGGTDTQYF
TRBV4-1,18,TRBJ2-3,CASSQERLAGVTTDTQYF
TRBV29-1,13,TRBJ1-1,CSVEAQWNTEAFF
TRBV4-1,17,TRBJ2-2,CASSQVGLAANTGELFF
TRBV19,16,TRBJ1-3,CASDNRGLNSGNTIYF
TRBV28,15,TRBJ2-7,CASSLVQGRTYEQYF
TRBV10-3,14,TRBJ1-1,CAISESGFPPEAFF
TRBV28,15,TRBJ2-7,CASRPQREGLYEQYF
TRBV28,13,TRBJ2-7,CASSLDSGDEQYF
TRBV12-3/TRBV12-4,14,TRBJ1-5,CASSEGTGFQPQHF
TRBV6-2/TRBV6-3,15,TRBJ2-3,CASSPGLVRTDTQYF
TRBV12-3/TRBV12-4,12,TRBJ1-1,CASSLTGSEAFF
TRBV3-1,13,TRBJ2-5,CASSQGWGETQYF
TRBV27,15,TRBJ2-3,CASSLREGGTDTQYF
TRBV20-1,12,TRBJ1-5,CSARRGGQPQHF
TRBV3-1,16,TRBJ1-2,CASSPSISGHFYGYTF
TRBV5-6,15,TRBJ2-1,CASSLTGGAGNEQFF
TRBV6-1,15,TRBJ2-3,CASSENRVGTDTQYF
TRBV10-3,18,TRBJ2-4,CAISESSPGSVAKNIQYF
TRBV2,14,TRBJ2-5,CASHRSGTEETQYF
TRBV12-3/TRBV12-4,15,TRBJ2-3,CASSTGTTNTDTQYF
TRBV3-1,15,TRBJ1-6,CASSQVVVSGSPLHF
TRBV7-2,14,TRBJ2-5,CASSLWSSAETQYF
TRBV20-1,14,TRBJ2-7,CSANPSGRAYDQYF
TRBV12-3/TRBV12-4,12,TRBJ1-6,CASSLRGGTLHF
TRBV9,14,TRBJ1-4,CASSVGPQSEKLFF
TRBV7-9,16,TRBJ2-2,CASTLRAGTRTGELFF
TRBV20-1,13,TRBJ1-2,CSARGGPNYGYTF